The 20 T cell receptor beta chains presented below share a single source sample, sequenced in a study of T-cell memory formation after mild COVID-19. A single record per CDR3 protein comes from TCRdb applying MiXCR to the 5' RACE reads. The repertoire holds hundreds of thousands of distinct CDR3 sequences, roughly 8.2% seen once, with about 22% in the top ten. The source material was PBMCs or a T cell subset sorted from them (not recorded which). Receptors were obtained from a man younger than 30 who had mild COVID-19 (a few samples of this study predate the infection). Cell type and time point are not known.

This clonotype was seen more than once but under ten times. The chain couples TRBV7-8 to TRBJ1-5; D gene uncertain. The ends were cut back, 5 bases at V and 0 bases at J, with 8 bases in the middle. Germline V gene data show CDR1 as SGHVS and CDR2 as FQNEAQ. The CDR3 has 14 residues. The chain's CDR3 is CASSLPYSNQPQHF. CDR3 DNA: TGTGCCAGCAGCCTACCATATAGCAATCAGCCCCAGCATTTT.

The chain couples TRBV20-1 to TRBJ2-7, with 9 bases matching TRBD2. With V trimmed by 5 bases and J by 1 base, 9 bases remained unmatched. The germline V gene encodes CDR1 DFQATT and CDR2 SNEGSKA (reference sequence). The CDR3 length is 15 residues. CDR3 loop: CSARIISGGSYEQYF. The DNA of the CDR3 is TGCAGTGCTCGAATAATTAGCGGGGGTTCCTACGAGCAGTACTTC.

This clonotype was observed a few times. The genes are TRBV7-3 and TRBJ2-7, with 9 bases that match TRBD1. Germline V gene sequence: CDR1 SGHTA, CDR2 FQGTGA. V gave up 5 bases and J gave up 3 bases; unmatched junction bases: 5. The CDR3 has 14 amino acids. CDR3 region: CASSQAGQGYEQYF. The CDR3 DNA follows: TGTGCCAGCAGCCAAGCGGGACAGGGCTACGAGCAGTACTTC.

This clonotype was recorded at least ten times. The chain uses TRBV20-1 and TRBJ2-7; TRBD2 matches 7 bases. V gave up 3 bases and J gave up 0 bases; unmatched junction bases: 2. The CDR3 spans 13 residues. The germline CDR1 and CDR2 sequences are DFQATT and SNEGSKA (reference sequence). The CDR3 region is CSASGGGSYEQYF. The CDR3 region has the DNA TGCAGTGCTAGTGGCGGGGGCTCCTACGAGCAGTACTTC.

This clonotype was seen only a few times. The V call is TRBV5-1, the J call TRBJ2-3; D might be TRBD2 (5 bases). Trimming shortened V by 5 bases and J by 4 bases, and 11 bases separated the two germline ends. The CDR3 is made up of 13 amino acids. CDR1 is SGHRS and CDR2 is YFSETQ in the germline V gene. This chain's CDR3 is CASRRGAADTQYF. In DNA form, the CDR3 reads TGCGCCAGCAGACGTGGAGCGGCAGATACGCAGTATTTT.

V is TRBV21-1 and J is TRBJ2-7; TRBD1, the table's D call, lacks a check against the DNA. TRBV21-1 is designated a pseudogene. This CDR3 region has 16 residues. CDR3 residues: CASSKGQGDRSYEQYV. CDR3 nucleotides: TGTGCCAGCAGCAAAGGGCAAGGGGACAGGTCTTACGAGCAGTACGTC.

The rearrangement links TRBV7-2 to TRBJ1-6, with D uncertain. The CDR3 is made up of 14 amino acids. Trimming removed 2 bases at V and 11 bases at J, with 13 bases between. Germline CDR1 is SGHTA and CDR2 is FQGNSA. The CDR3 loop is CASSLYGPRAPLHF. The CDR3 nucleotides are TGTGCCAGCAGCTTATACGGGCCCCGGGCACCCCTCCACTTT.

This clonotype was picked up many times. This sequence joins TRBV7-3 and TRBJ1-2; 8 bases fit TRBD1. Germline V gene data show CDR1 as SGHTA and CDR2 as FQGTGA. V gave up 6 bases and J gave up 6 bases; unmatched junction bases: 6. This CDR3 region has 13 residues. The CDR3 nucleotides read TGTGCCAGCAGTAATACAGGGGGGGATGGCTACACCTTC. Residues: CASSNTGGDGYTF.

This chain uses TRBV4-1 with TRBJ2-7; no firm D call. CDR3 length equals 14 residues. V was pared by 0 bases and J by 1 base, with 7 bases between. Germline CDR1 and CDR2: MGHRA and YSYEKL. The CDR3 is CASSQEAFSYEQYV. The CDR3 region has the DNA TGCGCCAGCAGCCAAGAGGCCTTTTCCTACGAGCAGTACGTC.

This clonotype was seen a few times. This chain uses TRBV5-1 with TRBJ2-7; 8 nucleotides line up with TRBD1. Germline lookup yields CDR1 SGHRS and CDR2 YFSETQ. The CDR3 loop spans 14 amino acids. V shed 3 bases, J shed 4 bases, and the junction held 6 bases outside the gene matches. Written as DNA, the CDR3 is TGCGCCAGCAGCTCGGAGGGACAGGTATACGAGCAGTACTTC. Protein product: CASSSEGQVYEQYF.

The chain recombines TRBV7-9 with TRBJ1-2; D gene ambiguous. Trimming left V 1 base short and J 9 bases short, with 12 bases between. CDR1 is SEHNR and CDR2 is FQNEAQ in the germline V gene (reference sequence). The CDR3 has 13 amino acids. CDR3 nucleotide sequence: TGTGCCAGCAGCTTAGGGGAGTTGGGTCGCTACACCTTC. Amino acid sequence: CASSLGELGRYTF.

The V and J genes are TRBV12-3 or TRBV12-4 and TRBJ2-6; D is ambiguous. This CDR3 spans 12 amino acids. Trimming took off 5 bases at V and 7 bases at J, with 6 bases between the two ends. In DNA form, the CDR3 reads TGTGCCAGCAGTCCCGAAGCCAACGTCCTGACTTTC. Encoded protein: CASSPEANVLTF.

The rearrangement uses TRBV9 and TRBJ2-3; 7 nucleotides line up with TRBD2. Germline assignment: CDR1 SGDLS and CDR2 YYNGEE. The CDR3 runs 14 residues. V was clipped by 2 bases and J by 6 bases; unmatched bases: 6. CDR3 residues: CASSVAVGGDTQYF. As DNA, the CDR3 is TGTGCCAGCAGCGTTGCGGTGGGAGGGGATACGCAGTATTTT.

V gene TRBV5-1 combines with J gene TRBJ1-2; D is uncertain. V lost 3 bases, J lost 6 bases, and 15 bases lay in between. Germline CDR1 SGHRS, CDR2 YFSETQ. This CDR3 contains 14 residues. The CDR3 bases are TGCGCCAGCAGCTGGGAAAGAAGCGTGGATGGCTACACCTTC. Encoded protein: CASSWERSVDGYTF.

This clonotype was counted a few times. The gene calls are TRBV7-9 and TRBJ2-7; maybe TRBD1 (6 bases). The V end was cut by 5 bases, the J end by 5 bases, with 13 bases between. The CDR3 length is 13 residues. The germline gives CDR1 SEHNR, CDR2 FQNEAQ (reference sequence). CDR3: CASSEHTGNEQYV. In DNA, the CDR3 is TGTGCCAGCAGCGAACATACAGGGAACGAGCAGTACGTC.

This clonotype appeared a few times. The chain employs TRBV7-9 and TRBJ2-1; either TRBD1 or TRBD2 may supply D (5 bases each). The germline gives CDR1 SEHNR, CDR2 FQNEAQ (reference sequence). The CDR3 length is 15 residues. Trimming took off 4 bases at V and 0 bases at J, with 10 bases between the two ends. CDR3 sequence reads: CASSSRDGSYNEQFF. The CDR3 DNA reads as TGTGCCAGCAGCTCGAGGGACGGCTCCTACAATGAGCAGTTCTTC. Drawing the rest from reference TRBV7-9 and TRBJ2-1, the complete variable domain is DTGVSQNPRHKITKRGQNVTFRCDPISEHNRLYWYRQTLGQGPEFLTYFQNEAQLEKSRLLSDRFSAERPKGSFSTLEIQRTEQGDSAMYLCASSSRDGSYNEQFFGPGTRLTVL.

This clonotype has more than one count but fewer than ten. V gene TRBV18 combines with J gene TRBJ1-2; perhaps TRBD1 as D (5 bases). The ends were cut back, 3 bases at V and 2 bases at J, with 13 bases in the middle. The CDR3 is made up of 15 amino acids. The germline CDR1 and CDR2 sequences are KGHSH and LQKENI. This CDR3 is CASSPYADSNYGYTF. The CDR3 nucleotides read TGTGCCAGCTCACCGTACGCAGACAGCAACTATGGCTACACCTTC.

The V call is TRBV20-1, the J call TRBJ2-5, with TRBD2 identical over 15 bases. CDR3 length: 20 residues. Germline CDR1 and CDR2: DFQATT and SNEGSKA (reference sequence). Trimming removed 2 bases from V and 4 bases from J; junction bases left unmatched: 17. The CDR3 sequence is CSARQTRTSGGARWSETQYF. The CDR3 coding sequence is TGCAGTGCTAGACAGACCCGGACTAGCGGGGGGGCACGTTGGTCAGAGACCCAGTACTTC.

The rearrangement links TRBV4-2 to TRBJ2-3; TRBD2 might be the D (6 bases). Germline-derived CDR1 and CDR2 are LGHNA and YNFKEQ. V was trimmed by 4 bases and J by 3 bases, leaving 11 bases between them. This CDR3 contains 14 residues. This CDR3 reads CASSREEETDTQYF. In DNA, the CDR3 is TGTGCCAGCAGCCGGGAGGAGGAGACAGATACGCAGTATTTT.

Many counts were recorded for this clonotype. This chain uses TRBV18 with TRBJ2-5; 12 bases agree with TRBD2. This CDR3 region has 16 residues. Per germline, CDR1 KGHSH and CDR2 LQKENI. J was trimmed by 3 bases and V by 2 bases; bases with no gene match: 4. CDR3 sequence: CASSPGTSGPKETQYF. DNA of the CDR3: TGTGCCAGCTCACCAGGGACTAGCGGGCCAAAAGAGACCCAGTACTTC.